This TCR beta chain was identified in a study of post-analysis software for immune sequencing data. Background on the study: Recorded subtypes: relapsing-remitting, secondary progressive, progressive-relapsing; some patients unannotated.

Notes on this clonotype: Its specificity is not known.

Findings of the study overall: Elevated frequency relative to controls characterized several TRBV segments in patients, TRBV5-6, TRBV5-1 and TRBV20-1 among them. Samples from a shared batch, those prepared together, strongly co-clustered by F measure.

The CDR3 length is 15 residues. Germline-derived CDR1 and CDR2 are DFQATT and SNEGSKA (reference sequence). Trimming pared 0 bases from V and 6 bases from J, leaving 15 bases between. The TCR beta cDNA libraries contained unique molecular identifiers. TCRdb independently ran MiXCR on the PCR reads; one entry per CDR3 protein. Of fewer than 900,000 distinct CDR3 sequences listed, roughly 50% are singletons. The sequenced sample consisted of blood. The J gene is TRBJ2-1, the V gene TRBV20-1; a possible D gene is TRBD1 (5 bases). This clonotype was sampled from a girl between 5 and 17 years old with multiple sclerosis. This chain's CDR3 is CSARDIEAQGNEQFF. The DNA for the CDR3 is TGCAGTGCTAGAGATATCGAGGCCCAGGGCAATGAGCAGTTCTTC.